This T cell receptor beta chain is from a study of beta chain features in type 1 diabetes. The J segment lost 6 bases and the V segment lost 4 bases, leaving 6 bases of the junction unmatched. CDR3 length: 16 residues. Germline CDR1 reads SGHTA; CDR2 reads FQGNSA. Findings of the study overall: The naive, central memory and Treg TCRB repertoires looked more alike in patients than they did in healthy donors.

A word on this clone: As yet, its antigen is unknown.

TCRB transcripts that were expressed got sequenced, as all of the isolated RNA had been reverse transcribed. The protocol was immunoSEQ multiplex PCR, while the TCRdb copy is restricted to in-frame clones and leaves out a portion. The sample includes around 430,000 clones, 30% of them seen just once. The TCR comes from a man younger than 35 in good health. The genes are TRBV7-2 and TRBJ2-3; 14 nucleotides line up with TRBD2. Sequencing used naive CD4+ T cells from blood. This CDR3 reads CASSWSGTSGSDTQYF. In DNA, the CDR3 is TGTGCCAGCAGCTGGAGTGGGACTAGCGGGAGTGATACGCAGTATTTT.